These 7 T cell receptor beta chains came from one sample sequenced in a study of blood T cell repertoires in COVID-19. Only in-frame clones appear in the TCRdb table, and some are missing; sequencing was by immunoSEQ multiplex PCR. The sample has 200,000 to 300,000 clones; around 83% are singletons. The specimen was peripheral blood. Receptor source: a woman between 18 and 29 years old with acute or convalescent COVID-19.

CDR3 residues: CASSLVAGEQYF. The DNA of the CDR3 is TGTGCCAGCAGTTTAGTTGCAGGCGAGCAGTACTTC. The chain recombines TRBV28 with TRBJ2-7; D ambiguous. V was trimmed by 2 bases and J by 6 bases, leaving 8 bases between them. Germline V lookup: CDR1 MDHEN, CDR2 SYDVKM. The CDR3 sequence is 12 residues long.

The CDR3 is CASSSHAGGAGDEQYF. The CDR3 nucleotides are TGTGCCAGCAGCTCCCACGCGGGGGGCGCTGGTGACGAGCAGTACTTC. The chain couples TRBV9 to TRBJ2-7; 8 bases align to TRBD2. Germline-derived CDR1 and CDR2 are SGDLS and YYNGEE. CDR3 length: 16 residues. The V gene end was trimmed by 4 bases and the J gene end by 5 bases; junction bases not matched to a gene: 14.

The rearrangement joins TRBV14 to TRBJ2-7; 8 positions match TRBD2. The J segment lost 1 base and the V segment lost 1 base, leaving 12 bases of the junction unmatched. This CDR3 spans 18 amino acids. Germline CDR1 is SGHDN and CDR2 is FVKESK. The CDR3 is CASSQGVVGGRPSYEQYF. CDR3 in DNA: TGTGCCAGCAGCCAAGGGGTTGTTGGCGGGAGGCCTTCCTACGAGCAGTACTTC.

A word on this clone: The sample has other DNA sequences that encode this CDR3 too. This sequence joins TRBV5-1 and TRBJ2-7, with a possible D match to TRBD1 (5 bases). Trimming removed 8 bases at V and 0 bases at J, with 9 bases between. The CDR3 consists of 12 residues. The germline gives CDR1 SGHRS, CDR2 YFSETQ. CDR3 DNA: TGCGCCAGTCGAGACAGCTCCTACGAGCAGTACTTC. This encodes CASRDSSYEQYF.

The genes are TRBV30 and TRBJ1-5, with 7 bases lining up with TRBD1. Germline values: CDR1 GTSNPN, CDR2 SVGIG (reference sequence). Losses at the gene ends were 1 base for V and 0 bases for J; bases not matched to a gene: 6. The CDR3 runs 16 residues. The DNA of the CDR3 is TGTGCCTGGAGTGGGGACAGCTTATATAGCAATCAGCCCCAGCATTTT. This translates into CAWSGDSLYSNQPQHF.

This chain uses TRBV7-9 with TRBJ2-7; D not resolved. The CDR3 totals 13 residues. V was pared by 4 bases and J by 2 bases, with 9 bases between. The germline V gene encodes CDR1 SEHNR and CDR2 FQNEAQ (reference sequence). The CDR3 DNA sequence: TGTGCCAGCAGCTCGCATGAGACCTACGAGCAGTACTTC. Translating it yields CASSSHETYEQYF.

The chain uses TRBV12-3 or TRBV12-4 and TRBJ1-1; D unclear. V dropped 6 bases and J dropped 1 base, with 9 bases sitting between them. The CDR3 runs to 13 residues. The CDR3 DNA sequence: TGTGCCAGCAGCCGAGGAGGGAACACTGAAGCTTTCTTT. Translated: CASSRGGNTEAFF.